This is a list of T cell receptor beta chains from one sample in a study of blood T cell repertoires in COVID-19. Here immunoSEQ multiplex PCR was the method, and the copy in TCRdb shows in-frame clones only, minus some. The repertoire consists of approximately 270,000 clones, with about 80% occurring once and the leading ten covering around 16%. Sequencing was done on a sample of peripheral blood. The source is a person aged 65 to 85 with COVID-19, enrolled during active disease. Both conserved end residues are part of each CDR3. A D gene is named only where the DNA matches it firmly. Size values are once, few and many counts, or a class for expanded clones, and some rows have none.

>TRBV29-1|TRBJ1-5|.|.
CSVEDRPNQPQHF
TGCAGCGTTGAAGACAGGCCCAATCAGCCCCAGCATTTT
>TRBV11-2|TRBJ1-1|.|.
CASSLEANTEAFF
TGTGCCAGCAGCTTAGAGGCGAACACTGAAGCTTTCTTT
>TRBV12-5|TRBJ2-3|.|.
CASGPGLDTDTQYF
TGTGCTAGTGGGCCGGGACTTGACACAGATACGCAGTATTTT
>TRBV29-1|TRBJ2-1|.|TRBD2
CSVVTSGNNEQFF
TGCAGCGTTGTGACTAGCGGGAACAATGAGCAGTTCTTC
>TRBV6-1|TRBJ2-4|.|.
CASSEGVAKNIQYF
TGTGCCAGCAGTGAAGGAGTAGCCAAAAACATTCAGTACTTC
>TRBV19|TRBJ1-1|.|TRBD1
CASSTLSRDRVEAFF
TGTGCCAGTAGTACATTGTCCCGGGACAGGGTAGAAGCTTTCTTT
>TRBV28|TRBJ1-6|.|TRBD1
CASRVGDRGGNSPLHF
TGTGCCAGCAGAGTGGGGGACAGGGGGGGGAATTCACCCCTCCACTTT
>TRBV10-3|TRBJ1-3|.|TRBD1
CAISAGTDSGNTIYF
TGTGCCATCAGCGCCGGGACAGACTCTGGAAACACCATATATTTT
>TRBV19|TRBJ1-5|.|TRBD1
CASSSRGQGRYQPQHF
TGTGCCAGTAGTTCTCGAGGACAGGGACGATATCAGCCCCAGCATTTT
>TRBV10-3|TRBJ2-5|.|TRBD2
CAISESLTSGQETQYF
TGTGCCATCAGTGAGTCCTTGACTAGCGGGCAAGAGACCCAGTACTTC
>TRBV29-1|TRBJ2-5|once|.
CSVVLAETQYF
TGCAGCGTTGTACTAGCAGAGACCCAGTACTTC
>TRBV12-3/TRBV12-4|TRBJ2-1|.|.
CAIHWVTGEQFF
TGTGCCATCCATTGGGTAACGGGTGAGCAGTTCTTC
>TRBV6-2/TRBV6-3|TRBJ2-3|.|.
CASSYSRRDLTDTQYF
TGTGCCAGCAGTTACTCGCGGCGGGACCTCACAGATACGCAGTATTTT
>TRBV6-6|TRBJ2-6|once|.
CASSPIIQGSGANVLTF
TGTGCCAGCAGTCCAATTATACAGGGCTCTGGGGCCAACGTCCTGACTTTC
>TRBV6-1|TRBJ2-5|.|TRBD1
CASSETGGGETQYF
TGTGCCAGCAGTGAGACAGGGGGCGGTGAGACCCAGTACTTC
>TRBV2|TRBJ2-7|few|TRBD2
CASSDSASGHVYEQYF
TGTGCCAGCAGTGATTCAGCTAGCGGACATGTCTACGAGCAGTACTTC
>TRBV29-1|TRBJ2-7|.|TRBD2
CSVGSSGSMKQYF
TGCAGCGTGGGATCTAGCGGGAGTATGAAGCAGTACTTC
>TRBV6-5|TRBJ2-3|.|TRBD1
CASSLTGLDTQYF
TGTGCCAGCAGTCTGACAGGGTTAGATACGCAGTATTTT
>TRBV18|TRBJ2-1|once|.
CASSPNWDWQFF
TGTGCCAGCTCACCGAACTGGGACTGGCAGTTCTTC
>TRBV24-1|TRBJ1-2|.|.
CATSKTGSVIYTF
TGTGCCACCAGCAAAACAGGGTCCGTGATCTACACCTTC
>TRBV19|TRBJ1-5|.|.
CASSIDRGGGVSNQPQHF
TGTGCCAGTAGTATAGATCGTGGGGGGGGAGTTAGCAATCAGCCCCAGCATTTT
>TRBV29-1|TRBJ2-3|.|TRBD1
CSVGQGASDTQYF
TGCAGCGTTGGACAGGGGGCATCAGATACGCAGTATTTT
>TRBV7-2|TRBJ1-3|.|.
CASSIELISGNTIYF
TGTGCCAGCAGCATAGAGCTCATCTCTGGAAACACCATATATTTT
>TRBV6-5|TRBJ1-3|.|TRBD1
CASSSGQGGGNTIYF
TGTGCCAGCAGTTCAGGACAGGGGGGTGGAAACACCATATATTTT
>TRBV5-6|TRBJ1-3|.|.
CASSLEAKSSGNTIYF
TGTGCCAGCAGCTTGGAAGCAAAGAGCTCTGGAAACACCATATATTTT
>TRBV9|TRBJ2-7|.|.
CASSVGAGSGVTDEQYF
TGTGCCAGCAGCGTAGGTGCTGGGTCAGGGGTGACCGACGAGCAGTACTTC
>TRBV9|TRBJ1-6|.|.
CASSAGERSPLHF
TGTGCCAGCAGCGCGGGGGAAAGGTCACCCCTCCACTTT
>TRBV11-3|TRBJ2-1|.|TRBD2
CASSPRLAGANEQFF
TGTGCCAGCAGCCCAAGACTAGCGGGAGCTAATGAGCAGTTCTTC
>TRBV10-2|TRBJ1-6|.|.
CASSESIGTTGLRSPLHF
TGCGCCAGCAGTGAGTCGATAGGCACGACAGGTTTGAGGTCACCCCTCCACTTT
>TRBV9|TRBJ1-4|.|TRBD1
CASSSLPGTAYEKLFF
TGTGCCAGCAGCTCACTCCCCGGGACAGCTTACGAAAAACTGTTTTTT
>TRBV2|TRBJ1-2|.|TRBD1
CASRADRAYGYTF
TGTGCCAGCAGAGCTGACAGGGCATATGGCTACACCTTC
>TRBV4-1|TRBJ1-2|once|.
CASSQEVAGTNYGYTF
TGCGCCAGCAGCCAAGAAGTGGCAGGGACTAACTATGGCTACACCTTC
>TRBV7-8|TRBJ1-6|.|TRBD1
CASRAGTGPAPLHF
TGTGCCAGCAGGGCGGGGACAGGGCCGGCACCCCTCCACTTT
>TRBV6-2/TRBV6-3|TRBJ2-7|.|.
CASGPQGRPLEQYF
TGTGCCAGCGGCCCGCAGGGCCGGCCCCTGGAGCAGTACTTC
>TRBV5-1|TRBJ2-1|.|TRBD1
CASRSTGGAEFF
TGCGCCAGCAGATCTACAGGGGGCGCCGAGTTCTTC
>TRBV7-8|TRBJ2-1|.|.
CASSPTQRGSSYNEQFF
TGTGCCAGCAGCCCCACCCAGAGAGGGAGCTCCTACAATGAGCAGTTCTTC
>TRBV18|TRBJ2-3|.|.
CASSPSFGGDTQYF
TGTGCCAGCTCACCCTCCTTTGGAGGAGATACGCAGTATTTT
>TRBV6-1|TRBJ2-7|.|TRBD1
CASSKAGTGAYEQYF
TGTGCCAGCAGTAAAGCCGGGACAGGGGCCTACGAGCAGTACTTC
>TRBV2|TRBJ2-2|.|.
CASGGTENTGELFF
TGTGCCAGCGGAGGGACAGAAAACACCGGGGAGCTGTTTTTT